Listed below are T cell receptor beta chains from one sample, sequenced in a study of CD8+CD57+ T cells in acquired aplastic anemia. In TCRdb, the reads were re-called with MiXCR into one record per CDR3 protein. The sample records approximately 380,000 distinct CDR3 sequences, 65% to 80% being singletons. The specimen sequenced was sorted CD4+, CD8+, or CD8+CD57+ T cells (not recorded which) from PBMCs. These receptor sequences come from a human donor in good health, serving as a control. The conserved cysteine and the conserved F or W are not part of the CDR3 here. A D gene is named only where the DNA matches it firmly. The listing skips clone size in some rows; elsewhere it reads once, few, many or a size class.

clone_size | j_call | v_call | d_call | cdr3_aa
- | TRBJ1-6 | TRBV6-1 | - | ASVLNAGTGNSPLH
- | TRBJ1-2 | TRBV20-1 | - | SAATSGAYDGYT
once | TRBJ1-5 | TRBV7-8 | - | ASSLGTSGGQSSQH
- | TRBJ2-7 | TRBV7-3 | - | ASSVATGRGDAPY
once | TRBJ2-3 | TRBV7-2 | - | ASSSLGAAYNEQY
- | TRBJ2-7 | TRBV10-3 | - | AATGLSFRQY
many | TRBJ1-6 | TRBV10-1 | - | ASSETQGQNVSSYNSPLH
many | TRBJ1-3 | TRBV5-6 | TRBD1 | ASSLVRGFGNTIY
- | TRBJ2-5 | TRBV29-1 | TRBD2 | SVNSGLEGRETQY
- | TRBJ1-1 | TRBV11-3 | TRBD1 | ASSLGGQVNTEAF
few | TRBJ2-3 | TRBV24-1 | - | ATSDLGTDTQY
many | TRBJ2-1 | TRBV7-2 | TRBD2 | ASSLALSGGAGEQF
once | TRBJ1-3 | TRBV7-2 | - | ASSFLDAYGNTIY
- | TRBJ1-5 | TRBV2 | - | ASSAEVGNQPEH
- | TRBJ2-1 | TRBV12-3/TRBV12-4 | TRBD2 | ASSIAGGNNEQF
many | TRBJ2-3 | TRBV18 | - | ASSGDTQY
once | TRBJ2-5 | TRBV12-3/TRBV12-4 | TRBD2 | ASTEVPSGGQETQY
- | TRBJ2-1 | TRBV6-5 | - | ASSYLLGGYNEQF
many | TRBJ1-5 | TRBV7-2 | TRBD1 | ASSWTGVSNQPQH
- | TRBJ1-2 | TRBV20-1 | - | SARGVSVSRTDGYT
- | TRBJ1-6 | TRBV12-3/TRBV12-4 | - | ASSTTQSNSPLH
many | TRBJ1-6 | TRBV11-2 | TRBD1 | ASSLLQGAGSPLH
- | TRBJ2-2 | TRBV2 | - | ASRKFAGDGNGEVF
- | TRBJ1-5 | TRBV19 | - | ASKGGTTSNQPQH
many | TRBJ2-5 | TRBV5-6 | TRBD1 | ASSPDRAETQY
- | TRBJ1-1 | TRBV7-3 | TRBD1 | ASSYGQGGSSAF
many | TRBJ2-5 | TRBV4-1 | - | ASSYGQLQETQY
many | TRBJ2-1 | TRBV20-1 | - | SARDVRGLGGNEQF
- | TRBJ1-5 | TRBV20-1 | - | SVKEGCSGQPQH
- | TRBJ2-3 | TRBV7-8 | TRBD1 | AISTGTGGADTQY
- | TRBJ1-6 | TRBV7-8 | TRBD1 | ASSAPDRTYDQHLH
- | TRBJ2-5 | TRBV11-3 | - | ASRARVNWETQY
once | TRBJ1-4 | TRBV19 | - | ASSKAEKLF
- | TRBJ2-3 | TRBV20-1 | - | SARDTSSADTQY
many | TRBJ2-7 | TRBV20-1 | - | SARVQNYVEY
few | TRBJ1-3 | TRBV5-1 | - | ASSLGNTID
many | TRBJ1-1 | TRBV19 | TRBD1 | ASSRTGVNTEAF
- | TRBJ2-3 | TRBV7-8 | - | ASSIGDQGTKNEY
few | TRBJ2-5 | TRBV25-1 | TRBD1 | ASSLPLQGEETQY
once | TRBJ1-1 | TRBV6-5 | TRBD1 | ASRMDRVNTEAF
- | TRBJ1-2 | TRBV6-6 | TRBD1 | ASSGGQGKGSRGYT
- | TRBJ2-7 | TRBV10-1 | - | PSGDRTYEQY
- | TRBJ2-7 | TRBV20-1 | - | SAARGPQRIEQY
- | TRBJ2-3 | TRBV2 | - | ASSLLHGNTDTQY
- | TRBJ2-5 | TRBV13 | - | ASSPGAVQETQY
- | TRBJ1-5 | TRBV12-3/TRBV12-4 | - | ASSLSRVGEQPQH
many | TRBJ1-3 | TRBV2 | TRBD1 | ASSSSQGDTIY
- | TRBJ1-2 | TRBV12-3/TRBV12-4 | - | ASSLGRRVNYGYT